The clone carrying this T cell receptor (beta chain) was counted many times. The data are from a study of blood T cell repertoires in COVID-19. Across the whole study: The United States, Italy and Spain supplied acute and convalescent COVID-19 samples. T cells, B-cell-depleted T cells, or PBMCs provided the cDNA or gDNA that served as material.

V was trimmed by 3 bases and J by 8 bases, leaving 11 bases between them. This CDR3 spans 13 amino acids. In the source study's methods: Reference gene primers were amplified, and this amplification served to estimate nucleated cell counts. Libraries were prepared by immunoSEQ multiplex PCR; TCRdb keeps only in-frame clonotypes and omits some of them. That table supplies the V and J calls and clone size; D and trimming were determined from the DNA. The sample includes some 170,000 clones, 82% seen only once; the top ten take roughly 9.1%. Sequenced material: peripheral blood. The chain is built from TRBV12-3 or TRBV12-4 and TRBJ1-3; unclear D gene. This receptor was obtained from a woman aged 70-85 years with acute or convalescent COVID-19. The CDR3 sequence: CASSFGGLDTIYF. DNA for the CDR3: TGTGCCAGCAGTTTTGGAGGGTTGGACACCATATATTTT.